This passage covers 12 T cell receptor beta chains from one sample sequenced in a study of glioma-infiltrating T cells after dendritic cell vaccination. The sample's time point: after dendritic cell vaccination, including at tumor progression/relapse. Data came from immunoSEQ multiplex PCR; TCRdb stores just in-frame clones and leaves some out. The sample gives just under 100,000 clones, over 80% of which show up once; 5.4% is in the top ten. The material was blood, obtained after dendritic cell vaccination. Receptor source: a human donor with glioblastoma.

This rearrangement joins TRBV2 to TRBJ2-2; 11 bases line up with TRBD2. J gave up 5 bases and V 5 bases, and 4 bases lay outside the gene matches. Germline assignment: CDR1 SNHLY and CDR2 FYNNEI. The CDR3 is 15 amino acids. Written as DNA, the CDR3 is TGTGCCAGCAGTAAGCTAGCGGGAGGTACCGGGGAGCTGTTTTTT. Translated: CASSKLAGGTGELFF.

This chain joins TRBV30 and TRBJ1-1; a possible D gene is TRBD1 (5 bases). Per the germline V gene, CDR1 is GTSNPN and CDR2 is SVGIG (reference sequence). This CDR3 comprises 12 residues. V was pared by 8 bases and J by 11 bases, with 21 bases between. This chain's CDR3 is CARKSGGEMAFF. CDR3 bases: TGTGCCCGGAAGTCCGGGGGGGAAATGGCTTTCTTT.

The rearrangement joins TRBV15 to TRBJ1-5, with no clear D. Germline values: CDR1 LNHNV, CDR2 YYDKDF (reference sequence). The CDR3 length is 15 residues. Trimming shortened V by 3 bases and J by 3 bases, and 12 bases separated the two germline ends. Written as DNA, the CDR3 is TGTGCCACCAGCAGGTTGAGGGCGGACAATCAGCCCCAGCATTTT. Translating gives CATSRLRADNQPQHF.

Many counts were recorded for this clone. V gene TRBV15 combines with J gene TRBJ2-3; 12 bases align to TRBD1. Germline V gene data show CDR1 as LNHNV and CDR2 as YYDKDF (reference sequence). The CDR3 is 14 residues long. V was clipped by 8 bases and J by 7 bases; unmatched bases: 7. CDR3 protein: CATGTGGTLNTQYF. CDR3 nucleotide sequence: TGTGCCACCGGGACAGGGGGCACCCTTAATACGCAGTATTTT.

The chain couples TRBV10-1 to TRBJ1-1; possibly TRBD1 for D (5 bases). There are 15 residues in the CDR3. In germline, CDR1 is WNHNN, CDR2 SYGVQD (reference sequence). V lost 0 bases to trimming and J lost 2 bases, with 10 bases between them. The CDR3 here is CASSESGQQNTEAFF. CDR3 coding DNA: TGCGCCAGCAGTGAGTCGGGGCAGCAAAACACTGAAGCTTTCTTT.

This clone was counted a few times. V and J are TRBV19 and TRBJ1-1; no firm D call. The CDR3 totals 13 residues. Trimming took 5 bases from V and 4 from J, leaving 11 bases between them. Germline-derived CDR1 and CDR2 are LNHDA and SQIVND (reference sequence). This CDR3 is CASSGSPGTEAFF. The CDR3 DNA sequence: TGTGCCAGTAGTGGGAGCCCTGGCACTGAAGCTTTCTTT.

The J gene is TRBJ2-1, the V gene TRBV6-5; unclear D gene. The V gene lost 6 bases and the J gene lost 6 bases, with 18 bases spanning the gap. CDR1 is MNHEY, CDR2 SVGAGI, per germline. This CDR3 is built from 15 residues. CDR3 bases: TGTGCCAGCAGCCCTCTAAGTAGTCTTCGCAATGAGCAGTTCTTC. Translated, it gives CASSPLSSLRNEQFF.

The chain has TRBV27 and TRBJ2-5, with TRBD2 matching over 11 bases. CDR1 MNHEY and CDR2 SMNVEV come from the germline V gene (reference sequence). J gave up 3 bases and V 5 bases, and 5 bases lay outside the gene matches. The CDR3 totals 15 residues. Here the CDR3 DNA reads TGTGCCAGCAGTCCCACGACTAGCGGGGAAGAGACCCAGTACTTC. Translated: CASSPTTSGEETQYF.

This CDR3 is CASSYPDSGSNEQFF. The DNA for the CDR3 is TGTGCCAGCAGTTACCCGGACAGCGGTTCGAATGAGCAGTTCTTC. This chain uses TRBV6-5 with TRBJ2-1, with D possibly matching TRBD1 (6 bases). This CDR3 spans 15 amino acids. Trimming cost V 2 bases and J 7 bases, with 15 bases left between them. Germline V gene sequence: CDR1 MNHEY, CDR2 SVGAGI.

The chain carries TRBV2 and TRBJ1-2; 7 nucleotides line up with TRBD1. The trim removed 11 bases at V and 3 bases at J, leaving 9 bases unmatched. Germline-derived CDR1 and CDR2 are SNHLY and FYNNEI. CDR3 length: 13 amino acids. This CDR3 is CAAGPDRYYGYTF. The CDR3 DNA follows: TGTGCCGCGGGACCGGACAGGTACTATGGCTACACCTTC.

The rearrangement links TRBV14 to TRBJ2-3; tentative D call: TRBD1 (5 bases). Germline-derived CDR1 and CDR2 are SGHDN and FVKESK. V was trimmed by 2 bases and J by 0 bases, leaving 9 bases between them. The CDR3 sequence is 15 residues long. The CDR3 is CASSQLTDSTDTQYF. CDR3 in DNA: TGTGCCAGCAGCCAATTGACAGATAGCACAGATACGCAGTATTTT.

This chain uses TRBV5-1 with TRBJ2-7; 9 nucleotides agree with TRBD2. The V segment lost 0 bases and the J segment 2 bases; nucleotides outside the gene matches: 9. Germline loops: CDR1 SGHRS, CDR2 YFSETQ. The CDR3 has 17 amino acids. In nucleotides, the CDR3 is TGCGCCAGCAGCTTGGATACTAGCGGGCAGATTACCTACGAGCAGTACTTC. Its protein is CASSLDTSGQITYEQYF. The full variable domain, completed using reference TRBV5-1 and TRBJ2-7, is KAGVTQTPRYLIKTRGQQVTLSCSPISGHRSVSWYQQTPGQGLQFLFEYFSETQRNKGNFPGRFSGRQFSNSRSEMNVSTLELGDSALYLCASSLDTSGQITYEQYFGPGTRLTVT.